Shown below are 5 T cell receptor beta chains from a single sample sequenced in a study of OX40 agonist ivuxolimab in advanced cancers. Only in-frame clones appear in the TCRdb table, and some are missing; sequencing was by immunoSEQ multiplex PCR. The sample shows under 90,000 clones, 80% to 95% of them seen only once. Specimen: CD4+ or CD8+ T cells sorted from blood, collected in a trial of the OX40 agonist ivuxolimab. These receptors came from an adult with an advanced solid tumor such as melanoma, head and neck, liver or kidney cancer.

The rearrangement links TRBV5-6 to TRBJ2-4; no firm D call. This CDR3 contains 14 residues. Trimming pared 2 bases from V and 0 bases from J, leaving 6 bases between. Germline CDR1 reads SGHDT; CDR2 reads YYEEEE. DNA of the CDR3: TGTGCCAGCAGCTTCGACCTAGCCAAAAACATTCAGTACTTC. Its protein is CASSFDLAKNIQYF. Based on the CDR3 plus reference TRBV5-6 and TRBJ2-4, the full variable domain is DAGVTQSPTHLIKTRGQQVTLRCSPKSGHDTVSWYQQALGQGPQFIFQYYEEEERQRGNFPDRFSGHQFPNYSSELNVNALLLGDSALYLCASSFDLAKNIQYFGAGTRLSVL.

The chain links TRBV18 to TRBJ2-1; 8 nucleotides match TRBD2. CDR1 is KGHSH, CDR2 LQKENI, per germline. CDR3 length: 18 amino acids. V lost 1 base and J lost 9; bases outside the gene matches: 17. The CDR3 DNA follows: TGTGCCAGCTCACCACAGGTTACTAGCGGCAGATCTATGACTGAGCAGTTCTTC. Its translation is CASSPQVTSGRSMTEQFF.

The V gene is TRBV6-6, the J gene TRBJ1-2, with no clear D. The CDR3 is 11 amino acids. V was trimmed by 8 bases and J by 8 bases, leaving 12 bases between them. Germline CDR1 and CDR2: MNHNY and SVGAGI (reference sequence). The chain's CDR3 is CASLEGWGYTF. CDR3 nucleotide sequence: TGTGCCAGCCTGGAGGGCTGGGGCTACACCTTC.

V is TRBV6-6 and J is TRBJ1-3, with D hard to call. V was trimmed by 0 bases and J by 4 bases, leaving 10 bases between them. The CDR3 has 15 amino acids. Germline values: CDR1 MNHNY, CDR2 SVGAGI (reference sequence). This CDR3 is CASSYSKGGGNTIYF. In nucleotides, the CDR3 is TGTGCCAGCAGTTACTCGAAGGGAGGGGGAAACACCATATATTTT.

This clone was seen only once. The germline gene is not matched at one end of the junction; a read error may be the cause. This rearrangement joins TRBV6-5 to TRBJ1-3; D is perhaps TRBD1 (5 bases). CDR3 length: 15 amino acids. Germline V gene lookup returns CDR1 MNHEY and CDR2 SVGAGI. CDR3 in DNA: TGTGCCACCAGTAGATACTGGGGCGGAAGAAACACCATATATTTT. Residues: CATSRYWGGRNTIYF.